The TCR beta chain under discussion was sequenced for a study of identical twins. Germline-derived CDR1 and CDR2 are SNHLY and FYNNEI. The V end lost 3 bases, the J end lost 2 bases, and 8 bases lay between the germline ends. This CDR3 spans 13 amino acids. A universal primer site was added by template switching, and unique molecular identifiers were carried by the cDNA. In TCRdb, the 5' RACE reads were re-called with MiXCR into one record per CDR3 protein. The sample has hundreds of thousands of distinct CDR3 sequences, roughly an eighth seen once. To note about this clonotype: The antigen is unknown.

Whole-study findings and limits: In zero-insertion analyses, partial confounding could arise from invariant MAIT and iNKT cells.

These same data were also listed under a study on yellow fever vaccine responses in identical twins.

The sample was PBMCs. The TCR originated in a woman aged 18-35 years in good health. The chain carries TRBV2 and TRBJ2-7; the D gene is possibly TRBD1 (5 bases). CDR3 protein: CASSDVQAYEQYF. The CDR3 DNA is TGTGCCAGCAGTGACGTACAGGCCTACGAGCAGTACTTC.